This TCR beta chain comes out of a study of T cells after posttransplantation cyclophosphamide. Study results and caveats: Recipient CMV seropositivity and CMV reactivation strongly tracked TRB clonality. TRB overlap between skin or GI tissue T cells and blood was limited.

The sample holds many counts of this clone. Its specificity is unknown. The trim removed 0 bases at V and 2 bases at J, leaving 5 bases unmatched. The CDR3 has 17 residues. Germline-derived CDR1 and CDR2 are MNHEY and SVGEGT. Busulfan-fludarabine conditioning, marrow transplant, and cyclophosphamide on days +3 and +4 were administered. Measured with immunoSEQ multiplex PCR; TCRdb has only the in-frame clones, and not every one. This set yields a few thousand clones and no singletons; the top ten hold 16%. The rearrangement joins TRBV6-2 or TRBV6-3 to TRBJ2-3, with TRBD2 matching over 10 bases. This clonotype was obtained from a female patient over 55 who received an allogeneic stem cell transplant from an unrelated donor, was CMV-positive, and had acute GVHD only. The T cells may come from the graft donor. Sequencing was performed on PBMCs, taken 30 days after allogeneic stem cell transplant with posttransplant cyclophosphamide. The DNA for the CDR3 is TGTGCCAGCAGTTACTCGAGTAGCGGGAGGATCACAGATACGCAGTATTTT. It yields the protein CASSYSSSGRITDTQYF.